A single sample gave rise to the 24 T cell receptor beta chains below, sequenced in a study of T-cell reconstitution after alpha-beta-depleted transplantation in children. The TCRbeta library was prepared with unique molecular identifiers. TCRdb fed the PCR reads into MiXCR, producing one record per CDR3 protein. The data hold 700,000 to 950,000 distinct CDR3 sequences, with around 17% observed a single time. Sequencing was performed on PBMCs, mostly from graft donor cells, taken 360 days after TCRalphabeta/CD19-depleted stem cell transplant. The receptors come from a male patient aged 10 to 17 who had a stem cell transplant for acute lymphoblastic leukemia, so the T cells may come from the graft donor.

This clonotype was seen at least ten times. The V call is TRBV5-1, the J call TRBJ2-5, with D uncertain. The CDR3 is 15 amino acids. Trimming stripped 0 bases from V and 4 bases from J, with 13 bases between. Germline CDR1 and CDR2: SGHRS and YFSETQ. The DNA for the CDR3 is TGCGCCAGCAGCTTGGAAGTATTGAATTCAGAGACCCAGTACTTC. Amino acids: CASSLEVLNSETQYF.

The genes are TRBV30 and TRBJ2-1, with 8 bases fitting TRBD2. Germline V gene lookup returns CDR1 GTSNPN and CDR2 SVGIG (reference sequence). The CDR3 has 15 residues. V lost 5 bases and J lost 4; bases outside the gene matches: 10. CDR3 amino acids: CAWEPGLGRYNEQFF. CDR3 nucleotides: TGTGCCTGGGAACCGGGACTAGGAAGGTACAATGAGCAGTTCTTC.

This clonotype was observed a few times. The rearrangement joins TRBV28 to TRBJ1-1, with TRBD1 identical over 9 bases. V lost 7 bases, J lost 1 base, and 1 base stayed unmatched. The CDR3 length is 13 residues. The germline V gene has CDR1 MDHEN and CDR2 SYDVKM. The CDR3: CASKDRGNTEAFF. The CDR3 DNA reads as TGTGCCAGCAAGGACAGGGGGAACACTGAAGCTTTCTTT. The full variable domain, with the rest looked up from reference TRBV28 and TRBJ1-1, is DVKVTQSSRYLVKRTGEKVFLECVQDMDHENMFWYRQDPGLGLRLIYFSYDVKMKEKGDIPEGYSVSREKKERFSLILESASTNQTSMYLCASKDRGNTEAFFGQGTRLTVV.

This clonotype was seen a few times. V usage is TRBV12-3 or TRBV12-4 and J usage is TRBJ2-2, with D possibly TRBD2 on 6 matching bases. V was clipped by 3 bases and J by 4 bases, with 12 bases between them. The CDR3 length is 15 residues. CDR3 sequence: CASSFFSGATGELFF. The CDR3 DNA follows: TGTGCCAGCAGTTTTTTTAGCGGAGCCACCGGGGAGCTGTTTTTT.

In this sample, this clonotype turned up a few times. This chain joins TRBV5-1 and TRBJ2-7, with D uncertain. CDR3 length: 13 amino acids. Trimming shortened V by 9 bases and J by 5 bases, and 18 bases separated the two germline ends. Per germline, CDR1 SGHRS and CDR2 YFSETQ. CDR3 loop: CATVPGQDDEQYF. The DNA for the CDR3 is TGCGCCACCGTACCGGGCCAAGACGACGAGCAGTACTTC.

This clonotype was seen only a few times. V usage is TRBV7-9 and J usage is TRBJ1-5; 7 nucleotides line up with TRBD1. V lost 5 bases and J lost 0; bases outside the gene matches: 10. The germline CDR1 and CDR2 sequences are SEHNR and FQNEAQ (reference sequence). This CDR3 spans 17 amino acids. CDR3 residues: CASSPTKQGNSNQPQHF. The CDR3 DNA is TGTGCCAGCAGCCCCACTAAACAGGGGAATAGCAATCAGCCCCAGCATTTT.

This clonotype has a handful of counts. CDR3 loop: CASSFGTETQYF. In DNA, the CDR3 is TGTGCCAGCAGTTTCGGGACTGAGACCCAGTACTTC. This chain uses TRBV12-3 or TRBV12-4 with TRBJ2-5; perhaps TRBD2 as D (6 bases). Between the trimmed V and J ends, which lost 3 bases and 5 bases, there was a span of 7 bases. This CDR3 is built from 12 residues.

This clonotype was detected only a few times. CDR3 protein: CSVRRRDRGRQNIQYF. The DNA for the CDR3 is TGCAGCGTTCGTCGCCGGGACAGGGGGCGCCAAAACATTCAGTACTTC. The gene calls are TRBV29-1 and TRBJ2-4; 12 bases are shared with TRBD1. The germline V gene has CDR1 SQVTM and CDR2 ANQGSEA. After removal of 5 bases from V and 5 bases from J, the junction contained 10 bases not matched to a gene. CDR3 length equals 16 residues.

The chain employs TRBV5-1 and TRBJ2-3, with TRBD2 matching 12 bases. With 1 base clipped from V and 5 bases from J, the junction kept 17 bases outside the gene matches. The CDR3 runs to 20 residues. Germline loops: CDR1 SGHRS, CDR2 YFSETQ. The CDR3 reads CASSLMVLSLTSGRRDTQYF. The CDR3 nucleotides are TGCGCCAGCAGCTTGATGGTCCTAAGCCTCACTAGCGGGAGGAGAGATACGCAGTATTTT.

This rearrangement joins TRBV5-1 to TRBJ2-1; D is ambiguous. CDR3 length equals 14 residues. The V gene lost 0 bases and the J gene lost 9 bases, with 13 bases spanning the gap. The germline V gene encodes CDR1 SGHRS and CDR2 YFSETQ. The CDR3 reads CASSLGRADGEQFF. The CDR3 DNA is TGCGCCAGCAGCTTGGGTAGGGCAGATGGTGAGCAGTTCTTC.

The chain combines TRBV27 with TRBJ1-2; D is ambiguous. Germline V lookup: CDR1 MNHEY, CDR2 SMNVEV (reference sequence). V was clipped by 5 bases and J by 7 bases, with 17 bases between them. The CDR3 is 14 residues long. The CDR3 sequence is CASSLGPGEVGYTF. In DNA form, the CDR3 reads TGTGCCAGCAGTCTCGGACCCGGTGAAGTTGGCTACACCTTC.

This clonotype has at least ten counts. The chain couples TRBV7-2 to TRBJ2-3; the match to TRBD1 covers 7 bases. The V and J ends lost 5 bases and 0 bases, in that order; junction bases with no gene match: 5. Germline CDR1 and CDR2: SGHTA and FQGNSA. CDR3 length equals 15 residues. CDR3 nucleotide sequence: TGTGCCAGCAGCATGACAGGGTACAGCACAGATACGCAGTATTTT. Its translation is CASSMTGYSTDTQYF.

The table lists this clonotype with many counts. The rearrangement links TRBV12-3 or TRBV12-4 to TRBJ2-1; 10 bases fit TRBD2. Trimming took 2 bases from V and 7 from J; bases not matched to a gene: 5. There are 15 residues in the CDR3. The CDR3 protein is CASSLQAGGPNEQFF. The CDR3 DNA is TGTGCCAGCAGTTTACAAGCGGGAGGGCCGAATGAGCAGTTCTTC.

This clonotype appeared a few times. The gene calls are TRBV9 and TRBJ2-7, with 7 bases matching TRBD2. The CDR3 has 16 amino acids. J lost 0 bases, V lost 4 bases, and 10 bases had no gene match. Germline V lookup: CDR1 SGDLS, CDR2 YYNGEE. The chain's CDR3 is CASSQRGSPLSYEQYF. The CDR3 DNA sequence: TGTGCCAGCAGCCAGCGGGGTAGCCCCCTCTCCTACGAGCAGTACTTC.

This clonotype was observed a handful of times. This rearrangement joins TRBV11-2 to TRBJ2-1; 8 nucleotides align to TRBD2. The CDR3 covers 18 residues. V shed 0 bases and J 5 bases; nucleotides not matched to a gene: 12. Germline CDR1 reads SGHAT; CDR2 reads FQNNGV. The CDR3 region is CASSLEGQMVAGNNEQFF. CDR3 DNA sequence: TGTGCCAGCAGCTTAGAGGGCCAGATGGTAGCGGGAAACAATGAGCAGTTCTTC. The full variable domain, in which reference TRBV11-2 and TRBJ2-1 provide the parts outside the CDR3, is EAGVAQSPRYKIIEKRQSVAFWCNPISGHATLYWYQQILGQGPKLLIQFQNNGVVDDSQLPKDRFSAERLKGVDSTLKIQPAKLEDSAVYLCASSLEGQMVAGNNEQFFGPGTRLTVL.

This clonotype was detected a few times. The chain recombines TRBV30 with TRBJ2-1; tentative D call: TRBD2 (5 bases). The CDR3 is 13 amino acids. CDR1 and CDR2 (germline): GTSNPN, SVGIG (reference sequence). V was cut by 0 bases and J by 4 bases, with 7 bases left in between. The CDR3 DNA follows: TGTGCCTGGAGTGTGGCGGGTTACAATGAGCAGTTCTTC. Amino acid sequence: CAWSVAGYNEQFF.

This clonotype was counted a few times. The junction does not match germline at one end; this may be a read error. This rearrangement joins TRBV2 to TRBJ2-3; 11 bases are shared with TRBD2. CDR1 is SNHLY and CDR2 is FYNNEI in the germline V gene. The length of the CDR3 is 17 residues. The CDR3 reads CASREGLAGGRTDTQYF. CDR3 nucleotides: TGTGCCAGCAGGGAAGGACTAGCGGGCGGTCGCACAGATACGCAGTATTTT.

Turning to this clonotype: This may arise from a read error, as a much more abundant clone is one base away. This chain connects TRBV7-2 to TRBJ2-7; 7 bases are a match to TRBD2. Germline CDR1 and CDR2: SGHTA and FQGNSA. After removal of 1 base from V and 1 base from J, the junction contained 1 base not matched to a gene. The CDR3 is 14 amino acids. CDR3 in amino acids: CASSLDGRSYEQYF. The CDR3 DNA is TGTGCCAGCAGCTTAGACGGGAGGTCCTACGAGCAGTACTTC.

The sample holds a few counts of this clonotype. The chain has TRBV6-2 or TRBV6-3 and TRBJ2-7, with D perhaps given as TRBD1 or TRBD2 (6 bases each). The germline CDR1 and CDR2 sequences are MNHEY and SVGEGT. The CDR3 is 17 amino acids. V was clipped by 3 bases and J by 2 bases, with 20 bases between them. This chain's CDR3 is CASSYKGGYRAPYEQYF. In DNA, the CDR3 is TGTGCCAGCAGTTATAAGGGGGGATACAGGGCGCCCTACGAGCAGTACTTC.

The chain couples TRBV20-1 to TRBJ2-4, with TRBD2 matching 7 bases. There are 17 residues in the CDR3. V lost 5 bases to trimming and J lost 0 bases; unmatched junction nucleotides: 13. CDR1 and CDR2 (germline): DFQATT, SNEGSKA (reference sequence). The CDR3 region is CSAQPAGDKLAKNIQYF. In DNA, the CDR3 is TGCAGTGCTCAACCGGCGGGGGATAAACTAGCCAAAAACATTCAGTACTTC.

This clonotype has only a few counts. The CDR3 reads CASGGHGNQPQHF. The CDR3, as DNA: TGTGCCAGCGGGGGGCACGGCAATCAGCCCCAGCATTTT. The chain joins TRBV2 to TRBJ1-5, with a tentative D call TRBD1 (6 bases). CDR3 length equals 13 residues. Germline-derived CDR1 and CDR2 are SNHLY and FYNNEI. Trimming took off 8 bases at V and 2 bases at J, with 10 bases between the two ends.

The chain links TRBV20-1 to TRBJ2-1, with 11 bases aligning to TRBD2. Trimming cost V 6 bases and J 5 bases; bases outside gene matches: 9. The V gene's germline CDR1 is DFQATT and CDR2 SNEGSKA (reference sequence). This CDR3 spans 15 amino acids. CDR3 sequence: CSAVSGTSGNNEQFF. Written as DNA, the CDR3 is TGCAGTGCCGTTTCCGGGACTAGCGGTAACAATGAGCAGTTCTTC.

The chain recombines TRBV6-2 or TRBV6-3 with TRBJ2-7; D may be TRBD2 (5 bases). Germline lookup yields CDR1 MNHEY and CDR2 SVGEGT. Trimming took off 2 bases at V and 7 bases at J, with 9 bases between the two ends. The CDR3 runs to 12 residues. The CDR3 DNA sequence: TGTGCCAGCAGTTACGCGGGTTCAGAGCAGTACTTC. Its translation is CASSYAGSEQYF.

CDR3 DNA: TGCAGTGGTGTGGCGAACACCGGGGAGCTGTTTTTT. Its protein product is CSGVANTGELFF. The rearrangement joins TRBV20-1 to TRBJ2-2; no reliable D call. This CDR3 comprises 12 residues. The V gene's germline CDR1 is DFQATT and CDR2 SNEGSKA (reference sequence). The germline V and J ends were trimmed by 7 bases and 0 bases, with 6 bases remaining between them.